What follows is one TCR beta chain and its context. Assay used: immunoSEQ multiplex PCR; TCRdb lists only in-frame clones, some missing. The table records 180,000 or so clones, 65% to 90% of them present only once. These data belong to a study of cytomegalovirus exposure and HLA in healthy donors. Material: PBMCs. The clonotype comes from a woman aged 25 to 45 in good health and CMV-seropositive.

CDR3 sequence: CASSLAAPGGTDTQYF. Here the CDR3 DNA reads TGTGCCAGCAGCTTAGCGGCACCAGGGGGGACAGATACGCAGTATTTT. The chain recombines TRBV7-6 with TRBJ2-3; D possibly corresponds to TRBD1 (7 bases). Germline CDR1 and CDR2: SGHVS and FNYEAQ. V lost 0 bases, J lost 3 bases, and 13 bases lay in between. This CDR3 spans 16 amino acids.